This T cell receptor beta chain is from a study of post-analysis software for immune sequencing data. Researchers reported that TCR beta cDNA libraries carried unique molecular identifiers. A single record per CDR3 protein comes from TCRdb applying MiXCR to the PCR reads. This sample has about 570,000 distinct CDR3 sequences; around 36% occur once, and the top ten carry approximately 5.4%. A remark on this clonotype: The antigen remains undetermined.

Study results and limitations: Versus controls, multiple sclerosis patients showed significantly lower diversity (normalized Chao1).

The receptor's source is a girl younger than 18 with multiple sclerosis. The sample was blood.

The CDR3 reads CASGGLAEETQYF. Here the CDR3 DNA reads TGCGCCAGCGGGGGACTAGCGGAAGAGACCCAGTACTTC. The chain links TRBV4-1 to TRBJ2-7; TRBD2 matches at 11 bases. The J call could be wrong; TRBJ2-5 is a better fit for the DNA end. This CDR3 is 13 amino acids long. Germline CDR1 and CDR2: MGHRA and YSYEKL.